At least ten counts were recorded for the clone carrying this T cell receptor beta chain. Its antigen is as yet unknown. The source of the sample is a study of T cell repertoires in cytomegalovirus infection. As for the study in general: Public TCR beta signatures provided an indication of both CMV infection and a matching HLA type.

Via MiXCR, TCRdb re-called the reads, giving one row per CDR3 protein. The data contain about 700,000 distinct CDR3 sequences, approximately 33% of them singletons. The CDR3 is 18 amino acids. The V gene's germline CDR1 is SGHVS and CDR2 FQNEAQ. V shed 3 bases and J 2 bases; nucleotides not matched to a gene: 12. Regarding the study as a whole: Dominating the ex vivo response were HLA-C-restricted CMV-specific TCR beta clonotypes.

The genes are TRBV7-8 and TRBJ2-3; TRBD2 matches at 9 bases. The clonotype originates from a human donor in good health (CMV status not recorded). Some clones in this sample may be carry-over from other donors' samples. The sample in question was cultured PBMCs, obtained from culture after CMV antigen stimulation. CDR3 sequence: CASSFGLTGLAHTDTQYF. In DNA, the CDR3 is TGTGCCAGCAGCTTCGGACTCACGGGACTAGCCCACACAGATACGCAGTATTTT.